Included here is one T cell receptor beta chain sequence, with context. This clonotype came up many times. No antigen is known for it. Per-nucleotide qualities are absent, and no much larger clonotype sits a single base away. The time point label for this specimen denotes: newly diagnosed GD, antithyroid drugs for less than 3 months. For both TCR sequencing and RNA sequencing, RNA was extracted from PBMCs in TRIzol. Graves' disease was diagnosed according to American Thyroid Association guidelines. Patients were recruited from an endocrinology department in Xi'an, China. Each patient gave 9 to 10 milliliters of peripheral blood, collected in an EDTA anticoagulant tube. Ficoll Paque Plus density gradient separation was used to isolate PBMCs, and no further T cell sorting was done. An Agilent 2100 Bioanalyzer and agarose gel were used to check RNA quality, and a NanoDrop 2000 was used to measure RNA concentration.

This specimen belongs to a study of regulatory T cells in long-lasting Graves disease (dated by TCRdb to about 2021). In terms of the full investigation: Patients with newly diagnosed Graves' disease had been on antithyroid drugs for under 3 months. Patients with persistent Graves' disease were compared with patients with newly diagnosed Graves' disease using TCR sequencing and RNA sequencing of peripheral blood. The study was registered as a clinical trial and conducted in China. A total of approximately 35 samples underwent TCR sequencing: about 13 from persistent and approximately 20 from newly diagnosed Graves' disease patients.

The germline ends are 13 bases apart after V is trimmed by 6 bases and J by 4 bases. From the cysteine through the phenylalanine, the CDR3 covers 14 amino acids. Only the CDR3 portion is preserved as DNA: 42 bases, with reading frame beginning at the first base. The CDR1 and CDR2 encoded by the germline V gene are MDHEN and SYDVKM. Library preparation was by multiplex PCR. Reads for this sample came from an Illumina HiSeq 4000. iRepertoire HTBI primers and Arm-PCR amplification of CDR3 regions were used to construct TCR beta libraries. Before sequencing, the PCR products went through gel purification. On the study's bioinformatics: Across samples, 60 to 80 TRBV and 14 TRBJ segments were identified and used for gene usage analysis of CDR3 amino acid clonotypes. Filtered high-quality paired reads were merged into contigs using COPE and FqMerger. BLAST was used to align contigs to IMGT TRBV, TRBD and TRBJ reference genes, and CDR3 was defined according to IMGT. Any clonotype with a frequency above 0.1% was counted as a highly expanded clone. Shannon entropy was used to measure repertoire diversity, and the Gini coefficient was used to measure V-J evenness. A clonotype found in more than one individual was treated as public. TCRdb applied fastp at Q25 and MiXCR to the public reads, then kept only in-frame beta chains. When rows share a CDR3 protein, they turn into one entry using the most common DNA and genes. The V and J calls follow TCRdb's processing rather than the paper's. Here the sample has about 620,000 distinct CDR3 sequences; 16% occur a single time. The ten largest make up about 18% of the sample.

General findings and caveats noted by the study authors: Only peripheral blood was studied, because thyroid tissue, the primary lesion, was inaccessible. A larger number of public clonotypes was shared among persistent patients (fewer than 3,000) than among newly diagnosed patients (more than 850). The authors noted that the small sample size was a limitation that may lower accuracy. Preferential use of TRBV28, TRBJ1-2 and TRBJ2-5 was observed in persistent disease, whereas TRBV20-1 and TRBJ2-1 were favored in newly diagnosed disease. Lower TCR Shannon entropy and fewer highly expanded clones were observed in persistent Graves' disease patients than in newly diagnosed patients, which suggested clonal expansion. Sequencing and analysis were limited to the TCR beta chain.

This sample was shared with a second study, whose subject was T cells in Graves' hyperthyroidism and ophthalmopathy. The second paper states: Stable Graves' hyperthyroidism was defined as the absence of progression to ophthalmopathy over 18 months of follow-up. Hyperthyroidism patients were newly diagnosed, had a disease duration of under 2 months, and were aged 18 to 65 years. Patients with uncontrolled infections, other autoimmune diseases, pregnancy or lactation were excluded. Clinical symptoms, serum thyroxine and TRAb, thyroid ultrasound, and orbital computed tomography formed the basis for the diagnoses. A first-round RT-PCR of the TCR CDR3 used the HTBI primer set with the Qiagen OneStep RT-PCR kit. Most expanded thyroid clonotypes (frequency above 0.001) were also detected in blood, a finding suggesting that blood repertoires may reflect thyroid immune responses. A model built on a 13 V-J signature distinguished ophthalmopathy from stable hyperthyroidism, reaching about 88% sensitivity and around 82% specificity in cross-validation and 80%/75% in testing. In validation, the model predicted progression to ophthalmopathy with over 65% sensitivity and over 72% specificity, a median of around 6.6 months before onset. TCR V-J signatures able to tell the groups apart were searched for in a discovery cohort of some 97 patients, of whom about 40 had Graves' ophthalmopathy and about 60 had stable Graves' hyperthyroidism. Prospective prediction of ophthalmopathy was tested in an independent validation cohort of fewer than 20 hyperthyroidism patients and 15 to 17 patients who later progressed to ophthalmopathy. For training and testing, the 100 or so patients in the discovery cohort were randomly divided in a 7:3 ratio. Thyroid tissue and blood T-cell repertoires from more than five Graves' hyperthyroidism patients were also compared in the study. After blood sampling, hyperthyroidism patients were treated with methimazole at a starting dose of 30 mg daily, and ophthalmopathy patients were treated with high-dose intravenous methylprednisolone. Libraries were constructed in a second round of multiplex PCR, after which size selection and purification were performed. Libraries were sequenced paired-end with 100 bp reads on an Illumina HiSeq2000. SOAPnuke was used to process the raw data, removing reads that contained adapters or uncalled bases, had a mean Phred below 15, or lacked an exact match to the constant primer or identifier. High-quality paired reads were merged with COPE v1.2.5, and unique nucleotide sequences were defined as clonotypes. MiTCR v1.1 was used to align the clonotypes against IMGT TRBV, TRBD and TRBJ reference segments. Analysis was restricted to V-J combinations with a frequency above 0.0001, which covered roughly 99% of repertoires. A TCS score was defined as the ratio of F50 (clonal expansion) to E x V (chaos), with BLOSUM62-based TCRdist applied between CDR3 peptides within each V-J. Welch's t-statistics and random forest reduced 500 to 550 V-J features to fewer than 15, which were used in a naive Bayes classifier (R e1071). Sample size was not statistically predetermined, and blinding of investigators to group allocation was not performed. The paper describes TCR Vbeta CDR3 sequencing of 135 peripheral blood samples, made up of 43 ophthalmopathy patients, 70 to 80 hyperthyroidism patients and 17 progressor patients.

This sequence originates from a woman between 25 and 40 years old with Graves disease. Donor details come from another sample of the same person, matched by shared clones. The material was peripheral blood mononuclear cells (PBMCs), obtained at new diagnosis, from a patient treated with antithyroid drugs. Here the chain combines TRBV28 and TRBJ1-5, and perhaps TRBD1 as D gene, on 6 matching bases. The sequenced DNA: TGTGCCAGCAGCCCCCCCCAGGGGAATCAGCCCCAGCATTTT. It translates to CASSPPQGNQPQHF.